Listed below are T cell receptor beta chains from one sample, sequenced in a study of T-cell memory formation after mild COVID-19. TCRdb used MiXCR to reprocess the 5' RACE reads, holding one entry per CDR3 protein. The table has some 300,000 distinct CDR3 sequences, roughly a fifth seen once. Material for sequencing was PBMCs or a T cell subset sorted from them (not recorded which). The receptors originated from a young man who had mild COVID-19 (a few samples of this study predate the infection). Cell type and time point are not known. Each CDR3 is given with its conserved first and last residue. Each record gives: D gene, J gene, clone size, V gene, CDR3 DNA, CDR3 protein. D genes are given only for firm matches. The size field is filled for only some rows; it gives once, few, many or a size class.

D gene: .
J gene: TRBJ2-7
clone size: .
V gene: TRBV15
CDR3 DNA: TGTGCCACCAGCAGAGAAAGGGCTTACGAGCAGTACTTC
CDR3 protein: CATSRERAYEQYF

D gene: .
J gene: TRBJ1-6
clone size: few
V gene: TRBV7-9
CDR3 DNA: TGTGCCAGCAGCTCGACGGGTTTGAGGTCACCCCTCCACTTT
CDR3 protein: CASSSTGLRSPLHF

D gene: .
J gene: TRBJ1-5
clone size: .
V gene: TRBV7-9
CDR3 DNA: TGTGCCAGCAACCAGGGGCGCTATCAGCCCCAGCATTTT
CDR3 protein: CASNQGRYQPQHF

D gene: TRBD2
J gene: TRBJ2-5
clone size: few
V gene: TRBV7-3
CDR3 DNA: TGTGCCAGCAGCTTGGTCGGACTAGCGGCAAAAGAGACCCAGTACTTC
CDR3 protein: CASSLVGLAAKETQYF

D gene: .
J gene: TRBJ2-6
clone size: .
V gene: TRBV28
CDR3 DNA: TGTGCCAGCGCCCCCGCCAGAGGAGGGGCCAACGTCCTGACTTTC
CDR3 protein: CASAPARGGANVLTF

D gene: TRBD1
J gene: TRBJ1-1
clone size: few
V gene: TRBV28
CDR3 DNA: TGTGCCAGCAATCCGACAGGGATGGCGAACACTGAAGCTTTCTTT
CDR3 protein: CASNPTGMANTEAFF

D gene: .
J gene: TRBJ2-4
clone size: .
V gene: TRBV6-5
CDR3 DNA: TGTGCCAGCAGTTCGGTAGGGGCCAAAAACATTCAGTACTTC
CDR3 protein: CASSSVGAKNIQYF

D gene: .
J gene: TRBJ2-3
clone size: .
V gene: TRBV7-7
CDR3 DNA: TGTGCCAGCAGCTTGGGGTCCGGACCTGGGGATACGCAGTATTTT
CDR3 protein: CASSLGSGPGDTQYF

D gene: .
J gene: TRBJ1-1
clone size: few
V gene: TRBV7-2
CDR3 DNA: TGTGCCAGCAGCTTAGAAGGGGGGGACACTGAAGCTTTCTTT
CDR3 protein: CASSLEGGDTEAFF

D gene: TRBD2
J gene: TRBJ2-2
clone size: few
V gene: TRBV20-1
CDR3 DNA: TGCAGTGCTAGAGATTCCCTAGCGGGGATCACCGGGGAGCTGTTTTTT
CDR3 protein: CSARDSLAGITGELFF

D gene: .
J gene: TRBJ2-1
clone size: .
V gene: TRBV7-2
CDR3 DNA: TGTGCCAGCCGATCCACAGGGCCCTACAATGAGCAGTTCTTC
CDR3 protein: CASRSTGPYNEQFF

D gene: .
J gene: TRBJ1-3
clone size: .
V gene: TRBV3-1
CDR3 DNA: TGTGCCAGCAGCCTGCCGGGGAACACCATATATTTT
CDR3 protein: CASSLPGNTIYF

D gene: .
J gene: TRBJ2-3
clone size: .
V gene: TRBV20-1
CDR3 DNA: TGCAGTGCCCTATCTGGGGGTGGCACAGATACGCAGTATTTT
CDR3 protein: CSALSGGGTDTQYF

D gene: .
J gene: TRBJ2-5
clone size: few
V gene: TRBV20-1
CDR3 DNA: TGCAGTGCTACCGGGACACTCCAAGAGACCCAGTACTTC
CDR3 protein: CSATGTLQETQYF

D gene: .
J gene: TRBJ1-2
clone size: few
V gene: TRBV28
CDR3 DNA: TGTGCCAGCACCCTCTGGGGGTCCGGCTACACCTTC
CDR3 protein: CASTLWGSGYTF

D gene: TRBD2
J gene: TRBJ2-3
clone size: few
V gene: TRBV7-2
CDR3 DNA: TGTGCCAGCAGCCCCCCGGCGGGGGGGCATTTCACAGATACGCAGTATTTT
CDR3 protein: CASSPPAGGHFTDTQYF

D gene: .
J gene: TRBJ2-5
clone size: .
V gene: TRBV7-2
CDR3 DNA: TGTGCCAGCAGCTTTACAGGGTCGGGGGAGACCCAGTACTTC
CDR3 protein: CASSFTGSGETQYF

D gene: .
J gene: TRBJ2-2
clone size: once
V gene: TRBV7-2
CDR3 DNA: TGTGCCAGCAGCTTCCAGCTACCAGCGAACACCGGGGAGCTGTTTTTT
CDR3 protein: CASSFQLPANTGELFF

D gene: TRBD1
J gene: TRBJ1-3
clone size: .
V gene: TRBV10-3
CDR3 DNA: TGTGCCATCGGACAGGAGTTCTCTGGAAACACCATATATTTT
CDR3 protein: CAIGQEFSGNTIYF

D gene: TRBD1
J gene: TRBJ1-5
clone size: few
V gene: TRBV30
CDR3 DNA: TGTGCCTGGAGTCACCTGACAGGGAATCAGCCCCAGCATTTT
CDR3 protein: CAWSHLTGNQPQHF

D gene: .
J gene: TRBJ1-5
clone size: few
V gene: TRBV5-6
CDR3 DNA: TGTGCCAGCAGCTTGCTGGGGGCCGGGGCAAGCAATCAGCCCCAGCATTTT
CDR3 protein: CASSLLGAGASNQPQHF

D gene: TRBD1
J gene: TRBJ2-5
clone size: .
V gene: TRBV12-3/TRBV12-4
CDR3 DNA: TGTGCCAGCAGTTTAGCCGCGACAGGGGGCTTGGAGACCCAGTACTTC
CDR3 protein: CASSLAATGGLETQYF

D gene: .
J gene: TRBJ2-7
clone size: few
V gene: TRBV7-9
CDR3 DNA: TGTGCCAGCAGCTCCTACATTTACGAGCAGTACTTC
CDR3 protein: CASSSYIYEQYF